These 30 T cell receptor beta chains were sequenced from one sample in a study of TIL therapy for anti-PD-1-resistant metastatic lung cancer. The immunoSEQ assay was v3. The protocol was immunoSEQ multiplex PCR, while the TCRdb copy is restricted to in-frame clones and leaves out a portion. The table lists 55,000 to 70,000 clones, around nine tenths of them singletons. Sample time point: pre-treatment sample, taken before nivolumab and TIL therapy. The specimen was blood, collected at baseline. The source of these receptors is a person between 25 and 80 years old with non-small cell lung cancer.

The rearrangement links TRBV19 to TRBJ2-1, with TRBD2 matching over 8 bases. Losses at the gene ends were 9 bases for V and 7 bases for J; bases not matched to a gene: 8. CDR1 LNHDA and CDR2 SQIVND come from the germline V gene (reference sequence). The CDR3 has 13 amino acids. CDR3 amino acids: CARRTAGGNEQFF. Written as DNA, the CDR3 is TGTGCCAGACGAACGGCGGGAGGAAATGAGCAGTTCTTC.

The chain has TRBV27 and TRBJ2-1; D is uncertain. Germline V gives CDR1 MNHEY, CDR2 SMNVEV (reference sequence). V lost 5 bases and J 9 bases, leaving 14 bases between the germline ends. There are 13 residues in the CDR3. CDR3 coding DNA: TGTGCCAGCAGTAGGATTCCATTAGGTGAGCAGTTCTTC. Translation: CASSRIPLGEQFF.

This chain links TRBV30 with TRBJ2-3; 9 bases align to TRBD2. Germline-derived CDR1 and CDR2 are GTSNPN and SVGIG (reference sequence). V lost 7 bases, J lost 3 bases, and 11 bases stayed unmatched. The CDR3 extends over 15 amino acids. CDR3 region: CAFQAGGRLTDTQYF. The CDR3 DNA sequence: TGTGCCTTTCAGGCGGGGGGGCGACTAACAGATACGCAGTATTTT. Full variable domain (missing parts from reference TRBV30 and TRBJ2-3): SQTIHQWPATLVQPVGSPLSLECTVEGTSNPNLYWYRQAAGRGLQLLFYSVGIGQISSEVPQNLSASRPQDRQFILSSKKLLLSDSGFYLCAFQAGGRLTDTQYFGPGTRLTVL.

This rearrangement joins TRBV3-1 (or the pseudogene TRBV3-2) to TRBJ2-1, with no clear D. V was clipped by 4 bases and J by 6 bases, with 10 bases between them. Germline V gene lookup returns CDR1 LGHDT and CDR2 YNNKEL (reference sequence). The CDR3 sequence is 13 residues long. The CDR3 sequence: CASSPGPSNEQFF. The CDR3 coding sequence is TGTGCCAGCAGCCCCGGGCCATCCAATGAGCAGTTCTTC.

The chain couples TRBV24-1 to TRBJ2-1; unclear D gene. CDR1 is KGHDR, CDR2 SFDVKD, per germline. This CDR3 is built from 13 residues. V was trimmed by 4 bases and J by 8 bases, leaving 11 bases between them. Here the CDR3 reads CATSDPSEHEQFF. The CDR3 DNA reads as TGTGCCACCAGTGACCCGTCGGAGCATGAGCAGTTCTTC.

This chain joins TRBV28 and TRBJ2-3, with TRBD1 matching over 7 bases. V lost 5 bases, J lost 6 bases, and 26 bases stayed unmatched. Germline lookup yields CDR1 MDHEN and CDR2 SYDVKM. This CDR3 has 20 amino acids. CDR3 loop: CASSPSQGSSSYSSADTQYF. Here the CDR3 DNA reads TGTGCCAGCAGTCCCTCACAGGGGAGTTCGTCGTATTCGTCCGCCGATACGCAGTATTTT. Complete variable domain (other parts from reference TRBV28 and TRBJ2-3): DVKVTQSSRYLVKRTGEKVFLECVQDMDHENMFWYRQDPGLGLRLIYFSYDVKMKEKGDIPEGYSVSREKKERFSLILESASTNQTSMYLCASSPSQGSSSYSSADTQYFGPGTRLTVL.

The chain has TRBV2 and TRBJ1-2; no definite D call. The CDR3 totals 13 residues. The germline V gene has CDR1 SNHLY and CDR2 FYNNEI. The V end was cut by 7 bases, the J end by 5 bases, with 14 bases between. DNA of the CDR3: TGTGCCAGCAACCGGGATCTCGGATATGGCTACACCTTC. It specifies CASNRDLGYGYTF.

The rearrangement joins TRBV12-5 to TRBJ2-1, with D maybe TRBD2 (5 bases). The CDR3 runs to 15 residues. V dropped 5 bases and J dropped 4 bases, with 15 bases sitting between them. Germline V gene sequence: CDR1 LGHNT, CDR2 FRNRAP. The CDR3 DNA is TGTGCTAGTGGTCCTACGGACTCCTGGTACAATGAGCAGTTCTTC. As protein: CASGPTDSWYNEQFF.

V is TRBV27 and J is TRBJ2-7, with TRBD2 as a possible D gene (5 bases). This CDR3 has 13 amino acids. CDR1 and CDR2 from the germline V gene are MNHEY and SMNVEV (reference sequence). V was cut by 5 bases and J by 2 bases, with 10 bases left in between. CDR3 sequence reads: CASSEGDTYEQYF. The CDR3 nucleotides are TGTGCCAGCAGTGAGGGAGATACCTACGAGCAGTACTTC.

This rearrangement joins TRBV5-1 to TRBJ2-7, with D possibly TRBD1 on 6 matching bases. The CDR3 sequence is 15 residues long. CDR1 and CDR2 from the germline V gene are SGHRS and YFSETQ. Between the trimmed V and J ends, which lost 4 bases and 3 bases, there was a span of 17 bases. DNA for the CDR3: TGCGCCAGCAGCACAGCAACAGGGCCCAACTACGAGCAGTACTTC. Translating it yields CASSTATGPNYEQYF.

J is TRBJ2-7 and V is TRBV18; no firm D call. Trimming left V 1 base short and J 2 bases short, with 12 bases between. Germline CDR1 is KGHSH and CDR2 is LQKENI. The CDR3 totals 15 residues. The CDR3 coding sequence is TGTGCCAGCTCACCACTGCCCCGAACCCCCTACGAGCAGTACTTC. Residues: CASSPLPRTPYEQYF. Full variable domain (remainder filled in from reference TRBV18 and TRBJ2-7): NAGVMQNPRHLVRRRGQEARLRCSPMKGHSHVYWYRQLPEEGLKFMVYLQKENIIDESGMPKERFSAEFPKEGPSILRIQQVVRGDSAAYFCASSPLPRTPYEQYFGPGTRLTVT.

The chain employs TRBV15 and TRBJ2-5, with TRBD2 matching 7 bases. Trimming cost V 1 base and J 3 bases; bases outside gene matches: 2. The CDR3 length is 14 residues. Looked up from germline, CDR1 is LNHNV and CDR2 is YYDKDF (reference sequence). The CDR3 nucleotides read TGTGCCACCAGCAGAGTGCTAGCGGAAGAGACCCAGTACTTC. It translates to CATSRVLAEETQYF.

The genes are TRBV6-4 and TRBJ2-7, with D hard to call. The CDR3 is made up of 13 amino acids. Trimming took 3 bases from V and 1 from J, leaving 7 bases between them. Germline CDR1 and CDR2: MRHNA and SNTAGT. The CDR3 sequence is CASSEVESYEQYF. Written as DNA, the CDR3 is TGTGCCAGCAGTGAAGTGGAATCCTACGAGCAGTACTTC.

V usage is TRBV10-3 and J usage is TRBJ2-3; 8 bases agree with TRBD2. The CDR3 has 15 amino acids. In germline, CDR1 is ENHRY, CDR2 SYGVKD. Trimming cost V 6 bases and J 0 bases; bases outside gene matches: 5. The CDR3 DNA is TGTGCCATCAGACTAGCGGAATCTAGCACAGATACGCAGTATTTT. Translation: CAIRLAESSTDTQYF.

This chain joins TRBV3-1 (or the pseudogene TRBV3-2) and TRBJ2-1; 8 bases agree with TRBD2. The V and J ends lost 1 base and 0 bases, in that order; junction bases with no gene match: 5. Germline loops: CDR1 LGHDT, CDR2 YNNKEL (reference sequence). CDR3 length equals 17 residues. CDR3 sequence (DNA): TGTGCCAGCAGCCAAGGGATCGGGGGGGGCTCCTACAATGAGCAGTTCTTC. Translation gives CASSQGIGGGSYNEQFF.

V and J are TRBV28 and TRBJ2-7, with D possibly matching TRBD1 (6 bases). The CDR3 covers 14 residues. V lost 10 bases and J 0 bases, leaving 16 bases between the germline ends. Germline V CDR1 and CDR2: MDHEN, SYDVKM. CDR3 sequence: CATAPGANSYEQYF. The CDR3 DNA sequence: TGTGCCACCGCCCCAGGGGCTAACTCCTACGAGCAGTACTTC.

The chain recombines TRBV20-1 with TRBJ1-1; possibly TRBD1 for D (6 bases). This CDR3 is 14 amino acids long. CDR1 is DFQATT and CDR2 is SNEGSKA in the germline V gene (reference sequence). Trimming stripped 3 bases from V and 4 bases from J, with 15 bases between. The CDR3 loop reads CSASMGGRATEAFF. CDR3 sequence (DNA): TGCAGTGCTAGTATGGGGGGGCGTGCCACTGAAGCTTTCTTT.

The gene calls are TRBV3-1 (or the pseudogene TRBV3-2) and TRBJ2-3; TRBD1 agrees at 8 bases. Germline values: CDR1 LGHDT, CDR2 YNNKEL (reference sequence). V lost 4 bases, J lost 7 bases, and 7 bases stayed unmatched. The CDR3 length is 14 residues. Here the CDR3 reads CASSLGQAAHTQYF. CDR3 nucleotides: TGTGCCAGCAGCCTGGGACAGGCTGCCCATACGCAGTATTTT.

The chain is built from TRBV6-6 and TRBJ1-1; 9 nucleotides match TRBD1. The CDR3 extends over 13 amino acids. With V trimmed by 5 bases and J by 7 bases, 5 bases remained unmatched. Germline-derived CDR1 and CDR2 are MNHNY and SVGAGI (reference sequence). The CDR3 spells CASSTDRGVEAFF. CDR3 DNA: TGTGCCAGCAGTACCGACAGGGGGGTTGAAGCTTTCTTT.

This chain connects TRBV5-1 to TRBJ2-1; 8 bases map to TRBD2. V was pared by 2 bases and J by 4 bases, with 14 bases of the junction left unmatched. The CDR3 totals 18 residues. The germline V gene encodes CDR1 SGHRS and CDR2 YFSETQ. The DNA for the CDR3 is TGCGCCAGCAGCTTCCCTATCCTTCCCAGCGGGAGTTACAATGAGCAGTTCTTC. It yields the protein CASSFPILPSGSYNEQFF.

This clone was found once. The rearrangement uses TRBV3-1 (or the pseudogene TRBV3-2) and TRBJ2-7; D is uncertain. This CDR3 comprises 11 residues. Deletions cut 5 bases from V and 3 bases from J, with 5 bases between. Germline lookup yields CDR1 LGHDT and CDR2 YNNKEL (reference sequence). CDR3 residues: CASSFNYEQYF. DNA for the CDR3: TGTGCCAGCAGCTTCAACTACGAGCAGTACTTC.

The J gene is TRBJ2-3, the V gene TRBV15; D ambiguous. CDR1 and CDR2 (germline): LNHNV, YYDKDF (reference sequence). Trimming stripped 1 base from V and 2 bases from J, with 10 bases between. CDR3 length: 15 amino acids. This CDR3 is CATSRARQYTDTQYF. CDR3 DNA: TGTGCCACCAGCAGAGCTCGGCAGTACACAGATACGCAGTATTTT.

The DNA for the CDR3 is TGTGCCAGCAGCTTAGACGATTCAGGGGCGAATGTTGCGGGGGAGCAGTACTTC. Its translation: CASSLDDSGANVAGEQYF. V is TRBV7-8 and J is TRBJ2-7; D tentatively reads TRBD1 or TRBD2 (6 bases each). With 1 base removed from V and 7 bases from J, the gap between germline ends came to 26 bases. CDR3 length: 18 amino acids. Germline V gene sequence: CDR1 SGHVS, CDR2 FQNEAQ.

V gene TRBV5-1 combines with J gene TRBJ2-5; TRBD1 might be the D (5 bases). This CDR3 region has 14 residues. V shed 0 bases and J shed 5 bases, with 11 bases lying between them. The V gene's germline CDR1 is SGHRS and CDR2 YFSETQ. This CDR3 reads CASSLGQGSETQYF. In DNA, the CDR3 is TGCGCCAGCAGCTTGGGTCAGGGATCCGAGACCCAGTACTTC.

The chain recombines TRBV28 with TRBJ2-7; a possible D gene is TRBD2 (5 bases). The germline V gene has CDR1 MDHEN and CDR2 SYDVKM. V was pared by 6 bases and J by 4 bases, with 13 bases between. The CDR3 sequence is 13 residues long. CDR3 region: CASSVGVEYEQYF. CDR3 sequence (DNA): TGTGCCAGCAGCGTGGGAGTCGAATACGAGCAGTACTTC. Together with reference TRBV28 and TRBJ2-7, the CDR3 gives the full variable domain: DVKVTQSSRYLVKRTGEKVFLECVQDMDHENMFWYRQDPGLGLRLIYFSYDVKMKEKGDIPEGYSVSREKKERFSLILESASTNQTSMYLCASSVGVEYEQYFGPGTRLTVT.

The CDR3 nucleotides read TGTGCCAGCAGTTACTCCTGGGACACTGAAGCTTTCTTT. Residues: CASSYSWDTEAFF. The V call is TRBV6-5, the J call TRBJ1-1; D gene ambiguous. The germline CDR1 and CDR2 sequences are MNHEY and SVGAGI. Trimming cost V 0 bases and J 3 bases, with 5 bases left between them. This CDR3 has 13 amino acids.

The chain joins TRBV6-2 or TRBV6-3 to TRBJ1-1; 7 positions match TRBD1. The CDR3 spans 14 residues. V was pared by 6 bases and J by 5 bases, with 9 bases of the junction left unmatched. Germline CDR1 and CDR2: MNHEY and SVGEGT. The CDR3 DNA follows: TGTGCCAGCAGCATCGCCAACAGGGGTACTGAAGCTTTCTTT. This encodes CASSIANRGTEAFF.

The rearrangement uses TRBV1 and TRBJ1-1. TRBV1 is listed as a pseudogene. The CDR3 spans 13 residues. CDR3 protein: CTSSPRGPSEAFF. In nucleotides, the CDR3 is TGCACCAGCAGCCCTCGGGGGCCTTCGGAGGCTTTCTTT.

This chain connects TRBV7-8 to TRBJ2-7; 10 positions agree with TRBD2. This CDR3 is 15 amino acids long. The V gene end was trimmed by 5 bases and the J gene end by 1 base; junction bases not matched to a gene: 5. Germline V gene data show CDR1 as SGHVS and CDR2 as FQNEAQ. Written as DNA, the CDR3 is TGTGCCAGCAGCATTAGCGGGGGGTCTTCCTACGAGCAGTACTTC. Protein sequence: CASSISGGSSYEQYF.

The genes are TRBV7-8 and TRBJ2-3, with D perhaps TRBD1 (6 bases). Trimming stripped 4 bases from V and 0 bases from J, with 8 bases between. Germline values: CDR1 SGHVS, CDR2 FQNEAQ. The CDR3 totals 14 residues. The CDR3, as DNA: TGTGCCAGCAGCTACCAGGGGAGCACAGATACGCAGTATTTT. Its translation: CASSYQGSTDTQYF.